These T cell receptor beta chains were read from a single sample in a study of blood T cell repertoires in COVID-19. TCRdb's table, derived via immunoSEQ multiplex PCR, lists solely in-frame clones and lacks some. The profile covers 220,000 or so clones, with roughly 84% appearing a single time and 15% to 20% taken by the ten largest. The sequencing input was peripheral blood. All receptors come from a man aged 30-40 years with active or convalescent COVID-19. CDR3s include the opening cysteine and the closing phenylalanine or tryptophan. Fields, in order: J gene, V gene, D gene, clone size, CDR3 protein, CDR3 DNA. D genes are given only for firm matches. Only part of the rows carry a size: once, few, many, or a class if the clone is expanded.

J gene: TRBJ2-1; V gene: TRBV19; D gene: TRBD1; clone size: .; CDR3 protein: CASSPPGQYYNEQFF; CDR3 DNA: TGTGCCAGTAGTCCTCCGGGACAGTATTACAATGAGCAGTTCTTC
J gene: TRBJ1-2; V gene: TRBV6-2/TRBV6-3; D gene: TRBD1; clone size: .; CDR3 protein: CASSNDQGQGFGYTF; CDR3 DNA: TGTGCCAGCAGCAACGATCAGGGACAGGGGTTTGGCTACACCTTC
J gene: TRBJ1-2; V gene: TRBV20-1; D gene: .; clone size: .; CDR3 protein: CSARFHHGYTF; CDR3 DNA: TGCAGTGCTAGATTTCATCATGGCTACACCTTC
J gene: TRBJ2-5; V gene: TRBV6-5; D gene: TRBD2; clone size: .; CDR3 protein: CASTLTSGGETQYF; CDR3 DNA: TGTGCCAGCACCTTGACTAGCGGGGGTGAGACCCAGTACTTC
J gene: TRBJ2-1; V gene: TRBV6-5; D gene: .; clone size: .; CDR3 protein: CASSYSLYNYNEQFF; CDR3 DNA: TGTGCCAGCAGTTACTCGTTATATAATTACAATGAGCAGTTCTTC
J gene: TRBJ2-5; V gene: TRBV6-5; D gene: TRBD1; clone size: .; CDR3 protein: CASSYGTARSSETQYF; CDR3 DNA: TGTGCCAGCAGTTACGGGACAGCGCGTAGTTCGGAGACCCAGTACTTC
J gene: TRBJ2-2; V gene: TRBV4-2; D gene: TRBD2; clone size: .; CDR3 protein: CASSQEGAGGSNTGELFF; CDR3 DNA: TGTGCCAGCAGCCAAGAAGGAGCGGGGGGTTCGAACACCGGGGAGCTGTTTTTT
J gene: TRBJ2-7; V gene: TRBV6-5; D gene: TRBD2; clone size: .; CDR3 protein: CASSGEGSYEQYF; CDR3 DNA: TGTGCCAGCTCGGGGGAGGGCTCCTACGAGCAGTACTTC
J gene: TRBJ1-6; V gene: TRBV2; D gene: .; clone size: .; CDR3 protein: CASSDRDESPLHF; CDR3 DNA: TGTGCCAGCAGTGACAGGGATGAATCACCCCTCCACTTT
J gene: TRBJ2-1; V gene: TRBV5-6; D gene: TRBD2; clone size: .; CDR3 protein: CASSSTGTSSNEQFF; CDR3 DNA: TGTGCCAGCAGCTCCACCGGGACTAGTAGCAATGAGCAGTTCTTC
J gene: TRBJ2-1; V gene: TRBV29-1; D gene: TRBD1; clone size: .; CDR3 protein: CSVDGQGAHNEQFF; CDR3 DNA: TGCAGCGTTGACGGCCAGGGGGCCCACAATGAGCAGTTCTTC
J gene: TRBJ1-4; V gene: TRBV5-6; D gene: .; clone size: .; CDR3 protein: CASSFGQNEKLFF; CDR3 DNA: TGTGCCAGCAGCTTCGGACAGAATGAAAAACTGTTTTTT
J gene: TRBJ2-6; V gene: TRBV27; D gene: .; clone size: .; CDR3 protein: CASSDRGLVLRANVLTF; CDR3 DNA: TGTGCCAGCAGCGATAGGGGCCTCGTACTGCGGGCCAACGTCCTGACTTTC
J gene: TRBJ2-5; V gene: TRBV28; D gene: .; clone size: once; CDR3 protein: CASSPGDSSWKETQYF; CDR3 DNA: TGTGCCAGCAGCCCCGGGGACTCGTCTTGGAAGGAGACCCAGTACTTC
J gene: TRBJ2-3; V gene: TRBV6-6; D gene: TRBD2; clone size: .; CDR3 protein: CASLRAGPTDTQYF; CDR3 DNA: TGTGCCAGCTTGAGAGCGGGGCCCACAGATACGCAGTATTTT
J gene: TRBJ2-2; V gene: TRBV24-1; D gene: TRBD1; clone size: .; CDR3 protein: CATSDLRGGDTGELFF; CDR3 DNA: TGTGCCACCAGTGATTTGCGAGGGGGCGACACCGGGGAGCTGTTTTTT
J gene: TRBJ2-3; V gene: TRBV9; D gene: .; clone size: .; CDR3 protein: CASSEPSTLPNSGSTDTQYF; CDR3 DNA: TGTGCCAGCAGCGAGCCCTCAACCCTTCCGAATAGCGGAAGCACAGATACGCAGTATTTT
J gene: TRBJ1-4; V gene: TRBV28; D gene: .; clone size: .; CDR3 protein: CASQPGLNEKLFF; CDR3 DNA: TGTGCCAGCCAACCAGGGCTTAATGAAAAACTGTTTTTT
J gene: TRBJ1-2; V gene: TRBV2; D gene: .; clone size: .; CDR3 protein: CASSSQGQNYGYTF; CDR3 DNA: TGTGCCAGCAGCTCGCAGGGGCAGAACTATGGCTACACCTTC
J gene: TRBJ1-5; V gene: TRBV6-1; D gene: .; clone size: .; CDR3 protein: CASSEAGGSRQPQHF; CDR3 DNA: TGTGCCAGCAGTGAAGCGGGGGGTTCTCGTCAGCCCCAGCATTTT
J gene: TRBJ1-5; V gene: TRBV20-1; D gene: TRBD1; clone size: .; CDR3 protein: CSASGTGGSGSNQPQHF; CDR3 DNA: TGCAGTGCTAGTGGGACAGGGGGCTCAGGGAGCAATCAGCCCCAGCATTTT
J gene: TRBJ2-5; V gene: TRBV11-2; D gene: TRBD2; clone size: .; CDR3 protein: CASSPPPSGGAGTQYF; CDR3 DNA: TGTGCCAGCAGCCCACCCCCTAGCGGGGGGGCTGGGACCCAGTACTTC
J gene: TRBJ2-1; V gene: TRBV11-1; D gene: TRBD2; clone size: .; CDR3 protein: CASSLDSSGYNEQFF; CDR3 DNA: TGTGCCAGCAGCTTAGACTCTAGCGGCTACAATGAGCAGTTCTTC
J gene: TRBJ1-5; V gene: TRBV7-8; D gene: .; clone size: few; CDR3 protein: CASSSGGANSNQPQHF; CDR3 DNA: TGTGCCAGCAGCTCAGGAGGGGCAAATAGCAATCAGCCCCAGCATTTT
J gene: TRBJ2-6; V gene: TRBV6-6; D gene: TRBD2; clone size: .; CDR3 protein: CASSFSGGSGANVLTF; CDR3 DNA: TGTGCCAGCAGTTTCAGCGGGGGGTCTGGGGCCAACGTCCTGACTTTC
J gene: TRBJ2-1; V gene: TRBV24-1; D gene: TRBD2; clone size: .; CDR3 protein: CATSDPLSGSLNNEQFF; CDR3 DNA: TGTGCCACCAGTGATCCCCTTAGCGGGAGCCTGAACAATGAGCAGTTCTTC
J gene: TRBJ2-1; V gene: TRBV5-1; D gene: .; clone size: few; CDR3 protein: CASSPVLNYNEQFF; CDR3 DNA: TGCGCCAGCAGCCCCGTCCTAAATTACAATGAGCAGTTCTTC
J gene: TRBJ1-6; V gene: TRBV5-4; D gene: TRBD1; clone size: .; CDR3 protein: CASSLGQGDGLPLHF; CDR3 DNA: TGTGCCAGCAGCTTGGGACAGGGGGATGGTTTACCCCTCCACTTT
J gene: TRBJ2-2; V gene: TRBV21-1; D gene: .; clone size: .; CDR3 protein: CASSGQGNGELFF; CDR3 DNA: TGTGCCAGCAGCGGACAGGGAAACGGGGAGCTGTTTTTT
J gene: TRBJ1-5; V gene: TRBV7-2; D gene: .; clone size: .; CDR3 protein: CASSPGQGNLPQHF; CDR3 DNA: TGTGCCAGCAGCCCGGGGCAGGGGAACTTGCCCCAGCATTTT
J gene: TRBJ1-1; V gene: TRBV27; D gene: .; clone size: .; CDR3 protein: CASSKQVGTEAFF; CDR3 DNA: TGTGCCAGCAGTAAACAAGTTGGCACTGAAGCTTTCTTT
J gene: TRBJ2-1; V gene: TRBV29-1; D gene: TRBD2; clone size: .; CDR3 protein: CSVAGTSVDSEQFF; CDR3 DNA: TGCAGCGTTGCCGGGACTAGCGTTGATAGCGAGCAGTTCTTC
J gene: TRBJ1-4; V gene: TRBV30; D gene: .; clone size: .; CDR3 protein: CAWSRGSEKLFF; CDR3 DNA: TGTGCCTGGAGTAGAGGGAGCGAAAAACTGTTTTTT
J gene: TRBJ2-1; V gene: TRBV13; D gene: TRBD1; clone size: .; CDR3 protein: CASSRGQIESEQFF; CDR3 DNA: TGTGCCAGCAGCAGGGGACAGATAGAGAGTGAGCAGTTCTTC
J gene: TRBJ2-6; V gene: TRBV24-1; D gene: .; clone size: .; CDR3 protein: CATSDPSSGANVLTF; CDR3 DNA: TGTGCCACCAGTGACCCGAGCTCTGGGGCCAACGTCCTGACTTTC
J gene: TRBJ1-2; V gene: TRBV28; D gene: .; clone size: .; CDR3 protein: CASRNSRASNYGYTF; CDR3 DNA: TGTGCCAGCCGAAACTCCAGGGCGTCTAACTATGGCTACACCTTC
J gene: TRBJ2-7; V gene: TRBV27; D gene: .; clone size: .; CDR3 protein: CASRTLNSYEQYF; CDR3 DNA: TGTGCCAGCAGGACCCTGAACAGCTACGAGCAGTACTTC
J gene: TRBJ2-7; V gene: TRBV5-8; D gene: .; clone size: .; CDR3 protein: CASSFSSYEQYF; CDR3 DNA: TGTGCCAGCAGCTTTTCGTCCTACGAGCAGTACTTC
J gene: TRBJ1-2; V gene: TRBV10-3; D gene: .; clone size: .; CDR3 protein: CAIQGISTGYTF; CDR3 DNA: TGTGCCATCCAGGGGATCAGTACGGGCTACACCTTC
J gene: TRBJ2-1; V gene: TRBV4-3; D gene: TRBD2; clone size: .; CDR3 protein: CASSQDRGLAGGYNEQFF; CDR3 DNA: TGCGCCAGCAGCCAAGATCGGGGCCTAGCGGGGGGATACAATGAGCAGTTCTTC
J gene: TRBJ2-7; V gene: TRBV9; D gene: .; clone size: .; CDR3 protein: CASSPGGIPLYEQYF; CDR3 DNA: TGTGCCAGCAGCCCAGGGGGGATCCCTCTCTACGAGCAGTACTTC
J gene: TRBJ2-5; V gene: TRBV4-2; D gene: TRBD2; clone size: .; CDR3 protein: CASSQGLAAETQYF; CDR3 DNA: TGTGCCAGCAGCCAAGGACTAGCGGCCGAGACCCAGTACTTC
J gene: TRBJ2-7; V gene: TRBV2; D gene: .; clone size: .; CDR3 protein: CASSSGLLGQYF; CDR3 DNA: TGTGCCAGCAGTTCTGGACTCCTTGGGCAGTACTTC
J gene: TRBJ1-2; V gene: TRBV7-9; D gene: .; clone size: .; CDR3 protein: CASSLASGVRDYGYTF; CDR3 DNA: TGTGCCAGCAGCTTAGCCTCGGGGGTTCGGGACTATGGCTACACCTTC
J gene: TRBJ1-1; V gene: TRBV14; D gene: .; clone size: .; CDR3 protein: CASSQVYGGRTEAFF; CDR3 DNA: TGTGCCAGCAGCCAAGTTTACGGGGGTAGGACTGAAGCTTTCTTT
J gene: TRBJ1-3; V gene: TRBV7-2; D gene: .; clone size: .; CDR3 protein: CASSLVTSSGNTIYF; CDR3 DNA: TGTGCCAGCAGCTTAGTTACGAGCTCTGGAAACACCATATATTTT
J gene: TRBJ1-5; V gene: TRBV6-5; D gene: TRBD1; clone size: many; CDR3 protein: CASRQIQGTYQPQHF; CDR3 DNA: TGTGCCAGCCGGCAGATACAGGGGACATATCAGCCCCAGCATTTT
J gene: TRBJ1-2; V gene: TRBV3-1/TRBV3-2; D gene: TRBD1; clone size: .; CDR3 protein: CASSQGLGGRGTNYGYTF; CDR3 DNA: TGTGCCAGCAGCCAAGGTTTAGGGGGCCGGGGTACTAACTATGGCTACACCTTC
J gene: TRBJ1-4; V gene: TRBV30; D gene: TRBD1; clone size: once; CDR3 protein: CAWAPGQNNEKLFF; CDR3 DNA: TGTGCCTGGGCCCCGGGACAGAATAATGAAAAACTGTTTTTT
J gene: TRBJ1-4; V gene: TRBV19; D gene: TRBD1; clone size: .; CDR3 protein: CASSNTGAGEEKLFF; CDR3 DNA: TGTGCCAGTAGTAACACAGGGGCGGGCGAAGAAAAACTGTTTTTT
J gene: TRBJ1-3; V gene: TRBV9; D gene: TRBD1; clone size: .; CDR3 protein: CASSVSDRGTGNTIYF; CDR3 DNA: TGTGCCAGCAGCGTCTCGGACAGGGGAACTGGAAACACCATATATTTT
J gene: TRBJ2-5; V gene: TRBV13; D gene: TRBD2; clone size: .; CDR3 protein: CASTPSGYQETQYF; CDR3 DNA: TGTGCCAGCACCCCTAGCGGGTACCAAGAGACCCAGTACTTC
J gene: TRBJ1-6; V gene: TRBV6-5; D gene: TRBD1; clone size: .; CDR3 protein: CASSYTGAYNSPLHF; CDR3 DNA: TGTGCCAGCAGTTATACAGGGGCTTATAATTCACCCCTCCACTTT
J gene: TRBJ1-5; V gene: TRBV15; D gene: .; clone size: .; CDR3 protein: CATSPLGSRRPNQPQHF; CDR3 DNA: TGTGCCACCAGCCCCCTCGGTAGCAGAAGGCCTAATCAGCCCCAGCATTTT